This T cell receptor beta chain was recorded in a study of Ad26.COV2.S vaccination and SARS-CoV-2 variants. Notes on the study in general: Reportedly, after vaccination the spike-specific CD8+ and CD4+ T cell responses displayed substantial breadth.

As for this clone: Its target is not known.

The assay was immunoSEQ multiplex PCR, and TCRdb's table has in-frame clones only and misses some. The sample includes roughly 320,000 clones, roughly 87% of them seen just once. Unmatched junction bases numbered 8, after V lost 4 bases and J lost 6 bases. This CDR3 comprises 15 residues. Germline V gives CDR1 PRHDT, CDR2 FYEKMQ (reference sequence). Stated treatment: over 15 received Ad26.COV2.S at low or high dose, single or two shots; a few received placebo; per-sample allocation not given. All samples were drawn on day 63, counting from the first vaccine or placebo injection. The clonotype comes from a person aged 18-60 years who received the Ad26.COV2.S COVID-19 vaccine or a placebo. The genes are TRBV13 and TRBJ2-3; 9 bases are a match to TRBD2. The specimen was peripheral blood, collected in a trial of Ad26.COV2.S vaccine versus placebo. DNA of the CDR3: TGTGCCAGCAGCTCGTTAGCGGGGGAGCGGGATACGCAGTATTTT. This encodes CASSSLAGERDTQYF. Looking up the rest from reference TRBV13 and TRBJ2-3 gives the full variable domain: AAGVIQSPRHLIKEKRETATLKCYPIPRHDTVYWYQQGPGQDPQFLISFYEKMQSDKGSIPDRFSAQQFSDYHSELNMSSLELGDSALYFCASSSLAGERDTQYFGPGTRLTVL.